Below, 24 T cell receptor beta chains from the same sample are listed, as sequenced in a study of cytomegalovirus exposure and HLA in healthy donors. 60 Vbeta and 13 Jbeta primers were used in PCR. The data were produced by immunoSEQ multiplex PCR, yet TCRdb's version contains in-frame clones alone and is incomplete. The sample has under 200,000 clones; about four fifths are singletons. The sample comprised PBMCs. All receptors come from a woman younger than 30 in good health and CMV-seronegative.

In this sample, this clone turned up a few times. This CDR3 is CASSQGTGVTNEKLFF. In nucleotides, the CDR3 is TGCGCCAGCAGCCAGGGGACAGGGGTAACTAATGAAAAACTGTTTTTT. J is TRBJ1-4 and V is TRBV4-3; 10 bases agree with TRBD1. CDR1 is LGHNA and CDR2 is YSLEER in the germline V gene. Losses at the gene ends were 3 bases for V and 1 base for J; bases not matched to a gene: 2. The CDR3 consists of 16 residues.

The V gene is TRBV2, the J gene TRBJ2-5; TRBD2 might be the D (6 bases). Deletions cut 2 bases from V and 3 bases from J, with 19 bases between. The CDR3 contains 17 residues. Germline V gene data show CDR1 as SNHLY and CDR2 as FYNNEI. The CDR3 DNA reads as TGTGCCAGCAGTGAAAGTAGCGGAGGCCCACTCAAAGAGACCCAGTACTTC. Its protein product is CASSESSGGPLKETQYF. The full variable domain, its missing parts supplied by reference TRBV2 and TRBJ2-5, is EPEVTQTPSHQVTQMGQEVILRCVPISNHLYFYWYRQILGQKVEFLVSFYNNEISEKSEIFDDQFSVERPDGSNFTLKIRSTKLEDSAMYFCASSESSGGPLKETQYFGPGTRLLVL.

The chain couples TRBV5-6 to TRBJ2-4; perhaps TRBD2 as D (6 bases). Germline lookup yields CDR1 SGHDT and CDR2 YYEEEE. This CDR3 contains 14 residues. V shed 2 bases and J shed 5 bases, with 11 bases lying between them. The CDR3 reads CASSLGGPQNIQYF. CDR3 coding DNA: TGTGCCAGCAGCTTAGGAGGGCCTCAAAACATTCAGTACTTC.

A single count supports this clone. The chain recombines TRBV6-5 with TRBJ2-3; D unclear. Deletions cut 0 bases from V and 6 bases from J, with 4 bases between. The length of the CDR3 is 12 residues. Germline CDR1 is MNHEY and CDR2 is SVGAGI. CDR3 sequence: CASSYSRDTQYF. Written as DNA, the CDR3 is TGTGCCAGCAGTTACTCGAGGGATACGCAGTATTTT.

V is TRBV5-6 and J is TRBJ2-1, with a tentative D call TRBD1 (6 bases). The CDR3 covers 15 residues. The germline V and J ends were trimmed by 1 base and 7 bases, with 15 bases remaining between them. Germline CDR1 and CDR2: SGHDT and YYEEEE. CDR3 amino acids: CASSLMNQGLNEQFF. As DNA, the CDR3 is TGTGCCAGCAGCTTGATGAATCAGGGGTTGAATGAGCAGTTCTTC.

The V and J genes are TRBV19 and TRBJ1-5, with a weak D call TRBD1 (6 bases). The CDR3 is made up of 14 amino acids. Deletions cut 4 bases from V and 4 bases from J, with 11 bases between. Germline V gives CDR1 LNHDA, CDR2 SQIVND (reference sequence). The CDR3 is CASSKPRGNQPQHF. The CDR3 DNA follows: TGTGCCAGTAGTAAACCCAGGGGAAATCAGCCCCAGCATTTT.

V is TRBV9 and J is TRBJ1-2, with unresolved D. From germline, CDR1 is SGDLS and CDR2 YYNGEE. This CDR3 region has 13 residues. The V end was cut by 3 bases, the J end by 2 bases, with 8 bases between. CDR3: CASSGTGNYGYTF. CDR3 sequence (DNA): TGTGCCAGCAGCGGGACGGGAAACTATGGCTACACCTTC.

V is TRBV5-1 and J is TRBJ2-1; TRBD1 matches at 9 bases. The CDR3 is 16 residues long. Germline loops: CDR1 SGHRS, CDR2 YFSETQ. V was clipped by 5 bases and J by 1 base; unmatched bases: 7. The CDR3 here is CASRDPQGASYNEQFF. The CDR3 DNA reads TGCGCCAGCAGGGACCCACAGGGGGCGTCCTACAATGAGCAGTTCTTC.

Note on this clone: At the DNA level, this CDR3 is encoded by other sequences in the same sample as well. This chain links TRBV30 with TRBJ2-5, with D possibly TRBD2 on 6 matching bases. This CDR3 spans 13 amino acids. Germline loops: CDR1 GTSNPN, CDR2 SVGIG (reference sequence). V shed 2 bases and J shed 5 bases, with 12 bases lying between them. The CDR3, as DNA: TGTGCCTGGAGTTCCGGGAGCACGGAGACCCAGTACTTC. Its protein is CAWSSGSTETQYF.

The CDR3 nucleotides read TGCGCCAGCAGCCAAGAGCAGGGGGCGTTTTTCGGGGAGCTGTTTTTT. Its protein is CASSQEQGAFFGELFF. J is TRBJ2-2 and V is TRBV4-3; 8 bases map to TRBD1. Trimming at V came to 0 bases and at J to 7 bases, leaving 7 bases not matched to a gene. The germline CDR1 and CDR2 sequences are LGHNA and YSLEER. The CDR3 loop spans 16 amino acids.

V usage is TRBV7-2 and J usage is TRBJ2-1; D is perhaps TRBD2 (5 bases). Germline lookup yields CDR1 SGHTA and CDR2 FQGNSA. The V end was cut by 0 bases, the J end by 15 bases, with 18 bases between. The CDR3 runs to 14 residues. The CDR3 nucleotides are TGTGCCAGCAGCTTAGCGGCCCCGACGGACTTAATGTTCTTC. Residues: CASSLAAPTDLMFF.

V gene TRBV10-3 combines with J gene TRBJ2-5; 10 bases are shared with TRBD2. The length of the CDR3 is 15 residues. The ends lost 3 bases at V and 4 bases at J; junction bases unmatched: 5. The germline gives CDR1 ENHRY, CDR2 SYGVKD. The DNA for the CDR3 is TGTGCCATCAGTGAAACTAGCGGGATGCGAGAGACCCAGTACTTC. Translating it yields CAISETSGMRETQYF.

The chain couples TRBV29-1 to TRBJ1-2, with 7 positions matching TRBD1. The CDR3 consists of 11 residues. After removal of 5 bases from V and 6 bases from J, the junction contained 3 bases not matched to a gene. Germline V lookup: CDR1 SQVTM, CDR2 ANQGSEA. Here the CDR3 reads CSVRQGHGYTF. In DNA form, the CDR3 reads TGCAGCGTTAGACAGGGTCATGGCTACACCTTC. The full variable domain, in which reference TRBV29-1 and TRBJ1-2 provide the parts outside the CDR3, is SAVISQKPSRDICQRGTSLTIQCQVDSQVTMMFWYRQQPGQSLTLIATANQGSEATYESGFVIDKFPISRPNLTFSTLTVSNMSPEDSSIYLCSVRQGHGYTFGSGTRLTVV.

The CDR3 region is CASSRRGASTDTQYF. Here the CDR3 DNA reads TGTGCCAGCAGCCGGCGGGGGGCCAGCACAGATACGCAGTATTTT. The chain employs TRBV7-9 and TRBJ2-3; 8 bases fit TRBD2. The length of the CDR3 is 15 residues. Germline CDR1 reads SEHNR; CDR2 reads FQNEAQ (reference sequence). Germline trimming cut 5 bases from V and 0 bases from J; bases unmatched to any gene: 4.

V is TRBV14 and J is TRBJ2-5, with no clear D. Trimming left V 1 base short and J 7 bases short, with 13 bases between. Germline lookup yields CDR1 SGHDN and CDR2 FVKESK. The CDR3 spans 14 residues. This chain's CDR3 is CASSQGVLTGTQYF. As DNA, the CDR3 is TGTGCCAGCAGCCAAGGGGTCCTGACGGGGACCCAGTACTTC.

In this sample, this clone turned up once. This sequence joins TRBV11-3 and TRBJ1-1; maybe TRBD1 (5 bases). Per the germline V gene, CDR1 is SGHNT and CDR2 is YENEEA. With 7 bases removed from V and 9 bases from J, the gap between germline ends came to 24 bases. The CDR3 is made up of 15 amino acids. The CDR3 sequence: CASTLDQGATEKAFF. CDR3 DNA sequence: TGTGCCAGCACTTTAGACCAAGGGGCAACAGAGAAAGCTTTCTTT. The entire variable domain, with the rest obtained from reference TRBV11-3 and TRBJ1-1, is as follows: EAGVVQSPRYKIIEKKQPVAFWCNPISGHNTLYWYLQNLGQGPELLIRYENEEAVDDSQLPKDRFSAERLKGVDSTLKIQPAELGDSAVYLCASTLDQGATEKAFFGQGTRLTVV.

The chain joins TRBV4-3 to TRBJ2-1; D is perhaps TRBD1 (5 bases). The CDR3 runs 13 residues. The V and J ends lost 0 bases and 9 bases respectively, with 9 bases between them. Germline loops: CDR1 LGHNA, CDR2 YSLEER. Here the CDR3 DNA reads TGCGCCAGCAGCCAAGACAGGGAAGGTGAGCAGTTCTTC. Residues: CASSQDREGEQFF.

This clone was picked up one time. This chain links TRBV19 with TRBJ1-3, with D hard to call. V dropped 7 bases and J dropped 0 bases, with 7 bases sitting between them. The CDR3 runs 13 residues. Germline V gives CDR1 LNHDA, CDR2 SQIVND (reference sequence). CDR3: CASTTRSGNTIYF. Here the CDR3 DNA reads TGTGCCAGTACTACTCGCTCTGGAAACACCATATATTTT.

The chain couples TRBV16 to TRBJ2-7, with TRBD2 matching 7 bases. The CDR3 covers 16 residues. With 0 bases clipped from V and 1 base from J, the junction kept 6 bases outside the gene matches. From germline, CDR1 is KGHSY and CDR2 FQNENV. This chain's CDR3 is CASSQSGLAASYEQYF. CDR3 bases: TGTGCCAGCAGCCAATCAGGGCTAGCGGCTTCCTACGAGCAGTACTTC.

This clone was seen only a few times. The chain joins TRBV5-6 to TRBJ2-7, with 10 bases fitting TRBD1. The CDR3 length is 15 residues. Germline CDR1 SGHDT, CDR2 YYEEEE. Trimming took 3 bases from V and 3 from J; bases not matched to a gene: 6. The CDR3 nucleotides are TGTGCCAGCAGCTCCGTGGGGACAGGGGACTACGAGCAGTACTTC. It yields the protein CASSSVGTGDYEQYF.

The V gene is TRBV19, the J gene TRBJ2-7; 9 nucleotides line up with TRBD2. Germline CDR1 LNHDA, CDR2 SQIVND (reference sequence). The CDR3 has 16 amino acids. V lost 1 base and J lost 5; bases outside the gene matches: 9. CDR3 residues: CASSIGAVAGVHEQYF. In nucleotides, the CDR3 is TGTGCCAGTAGTATAGGGGCGGTAGCGGGAGTCCACGAGCAGTACTTC.

V usage is TRBV7-8 and J usage is TRBJ2-1; D remains unclear. V lost 0 bases and J lost 4, with 10 bases in between. This CDR3 contains 15 residues. The germline CDR1 and CDR2 sequences are SGHVS and FQNEAQ. CDR3 DNA: TGTGCCAGCAGCTTAGCCGGCAGGCGATACAATGAGCAGTTCTTC. It specifies CASSLAGRRYNEQFF.

The chain carries TRBV7-2 and TRBJ2-1; 7 nucleotides match TRBD2. V gave up 6 bases and J gave up 2 bases; unmatched junction bases: 7. Per the germline V gene, CDR1 is SGHTA and CDR2 is FQGNSA. This CDR3 contains 15 residues. The CDR3 DNA is TGTGCCAGCAGTCTGGGGGGGGAGGCCTACAATGAGCAGTTCTTC. It specifies CASSLGGEAYNEQFF.

This rearrangement joins TRBV11-2 to TRBJ1-5; D ambiguous. Trimming cost V 0 bases and J 6 bases, with 9 bases left between them. CDR3 length equals 14 residues. The germline gives CDR1 SGHAT, CDR2 FQNNGV. The CDR3 reads CASSLDTGVQPQHF. The CDR3 DNA follows: TGTGCCAGCAGCTTAGATACCGGGGTTCAGCCCCAGCATTTT.